This T cell receptor (beta chain) was recovered during a study of blood T cell repertoires in COVID-19. This clone was recorded only once. Cohorts were determined from participant-reported clinical history. This table comes from immunoSEQ multiplex PCR, and its TCRdb copy is limited to in-frame clones, with some not included. This table has around 310,000 clones, over 75% appearing once. J lost 5 bases, V lost 1 base, and 0 bases had no gene match. CDR1 is GTSNPN, CDR2 SVGIG, per germline (reference sequence). The CDR3 loop spans 13 amino acids. The rearrangement uses TRBV30 and TRBJ2-3; 10 nucleotides line up with TRBD2. Sequenced material: PBMCs or T cells enriched from blood (not recorded which). This TCR was sampled from a middle-aged woman who had recovered from COVID-19. This CDR3 is CAWSGLAGDTQYF. The CDR3 DNA reads as TGTGCCTGGAGTGGACTAGCGGGAGATACGCAGTATTTT.